These T cell receptor beta chains were read from a single sample in a study of cytomegalovirus exposure and HLA in healthy donors. The assay was immunoSEQ multiplex PCR, and TCRdb's table has in-frame clones only and misses some. The sample has 150,000 to 200,000 clones; about 71% are singletons. The source material was PBMCs. Source of these receptors: a woman in her 30s in good health and CMV-seronegative. The conserved cysteine and the conserved F or W are not part of the CDR3 here.

CDR3 protein | J gene | V gene | CDR3 length
ASSMEGAGGYT | TRBJ1-2 | TRBV19 | 11
ATSKPRTGGYNEQF | TRBJ2-1 | TRBV15 | 14
ASSSGLAPTDTQY | TRBJ2-3 | TRBV5-4 | 13
ASSLFNRVNNEQF | TRBJ2-1 | TRBV7-2 | 13
SVAVVGGSLEQY | TRBJ2-7 | TRBV29-1 | 12
AWSKRAEGTQY | TRBJ2-3 | TRBV30 | 11
SASRSYEQY | TRBJ2-7 | TRBV20-1 | 9
ASSQVATSRKLF | TRBJ1-4 | TRBV4-1 | 12
ASSVRDRDYEQY | TRBJ2-7 | TRBV9 | 12
ASSLIAGGYEQY | TRBJ2-7 | TRBV7-2 | 12
ASSIGKTADTQY | TRBJ2-3 | TRBV19 | 12
ASSQNQGVDYGYT | TRBJ1-2 | TRBV4-2 | 13
AGIGQRNTEAF | TRBJ1-1 | TRBV30 | 11
ASSLDRGHRNTEAF | TRBJ1-1 | TRBV11-2 | 14
AWKASGGVTQY | TRBJ2-5 | TRBV30 | 11
ASSLSGTSPAYEQY | TRBJ2-7 | TRBV28 | 14
ASSPGQGIGNTIY | TRBJ1-3 | TRBV9 | 13
ASSLRGSGTYEQY | TRBJ2-7 | TRBV6-5 | 13
ATSRVEGAISNEQF | TRBJ2-1 | TRBV15 | 14
ASSSQTMNTEAF | TRBJ1-1 | TRBV7-9 | 12
ASSSFSGTGANVLT | TRBJ2-6 | TRBV27 | 14
ASSLTSGSTDTQY | TRBJ2-3 | TRBV5-1 | 13